Below, 9 T cell receptor beta chains from the same sample are listed, as sequenced in a study of T cells in Graves' hyperthyroidism and ophthalmopathy. Template material for amplifying TCR beta CDR3 regions consisted of RNA transcripts. During a first-round RT-PCR of the TCR CDR3, the HTBI primer set was used. Using its own MiXCR run on the multiplex PCR reads, TCRdb lists one record per CDR3 protein. The sample lists 330,000 or so distinct CDR3 sequences, around 18% seen once, with roughly 15% in the top ten. The specimen sequenced was blood. The source is a woman between 35 and 50 years old with Graves' ophthalmopathy.

This clonotype has a count of ten or more. The rearrangement uses TRBV4-2 and TRBJ1-3, with a tentative D call TRBD1 (6 bases). With 5 bases removed from V and 4 bases from J, the gap between germline ends came to 15 bases. Per the germline V gene, CDR1 is LGHNA and CDR2 is YNFKEQ. CDR3 size: 15 residues. CDR3 loop: CASSSGAVEGNTIYF. The CDR3 DNA reads as TGTGCCAGCAGCTCGGGGGCAGTCGAAGGAAACACCATATATTTT.

This clonotype was seen ten or more times. This chain links TRBV2 with TRBJ2-5; possibly TRBD2 for D (6 bases). The CDR3 runs 15 residues. CDR1 and CDR2 from the germline V gene are SNHLY and FYNNEI. V dropped 0 bases and J dropped 5 bases, with 13 bases sitting between them. The CDR3 nucleotides read TGTGCCAGCAGTGAAGCGCGGAAGGAGGGCGAGACCCAGTACTTC. It yields the protein CASSEARKEGETQYF. Variable domain in full (rest from reference TRBV2 and TRBJ2-5): EPEVTQTPSHQVTQMGQEVILRCVPISNHLYFYWYRQILGQKVEFLVSFYNNEISEKSEIFDDQFSVERPDGSNFTLKIRSTKLEDSAMYFCASSEARKEGETQYFGPGTRLLVL.

This clonotype was seen at least ten times. This rearrangement joins TRBV29-1 to TRBJ1-2; maybe TRBD1 (5 bases). V shed 7 bases and J shed 5 bases, with 14 bases lying between them. CDR1 is SQVTM and CDR2 is ANQGSEA in the germline V gene. The CDR3 is 12 amino acids. The CDR3 DNA sequence: TGCAGCGGAGGAGGGGCAAATTATGGCTACACCTTC. The encoded protein is CSGGGANYGYTF.

This clonotype appeared many times. The chain links TRBV28 to TRBJ1-5, with a tentative D call TRBD1 (6 bases). The CDR3 runs to 20 residues. V was clipped by 4 bases and J by 4 bases, with 29 bases between them. Germline CDR1 reads MDHEN; CDR2 reads SYDVKM. Written as DNA, the CDR3 is TGTGCCAGCAGTTCCTATCCCGGGGCAGGGGATCTTTATGCAAATCAGCCCCAGCATTTT. Its protein is CASSSYPGAGDLYANQPQHF.

This clonotype has ten or more counts. The J gene is TRBJ2-7, the V gene TRBV28, with D unclear. CDR3 length: 12 amino acids. The V end lost 5 bases, the J end lost 7 bases, and 12 bases lay between the germline ends. Germline CDR1 and CDR2: MDHEN and SYDVKM. CDR3 sequence reads: CASSLPLREQYF. The CDR3 region has the DNA TGTGCCAGCAGTCTCCCCCTAAGGGAGCAGTACTTC.

This clonotype occurred a few times. This rearrangement joins TRBV11-2 to TRBJ2-6; D gene unclear. Deletions cut 7 bases from V and 1 base from J, with 23 bases between. Germline V CDR1 and CDR2: SGHAT, FQNNGV. The CDR3 is 19 residues long. As DNA, the CDR3 is TGTGCCAGCATTTCCACGGTAGGACGGCTCCCTTCTGGGGCCAACGTCCTGACTTTC. Translating gives CASISTVGRLPSGANVLTF. The whole variable domain, filled in from reference TRBV11-2 and TRBJ2-6, reads EAGVAQSPRYKIIEKRQSVAFWCNPISGHATLYWYQQILGQGPKLLIQFQNNGVVDDSQLPKDRFSAERLKGVDSTLKIQPAKLEDSAVYLCASISTVGRLPSGANVLTFGAGSRLTVL.

This clonotype appeared a single time. This rearrangement joins TRBV30 to TRBJ2-7; possibly TRBD2 for D (6 bases). The CDR3 totals 14 residues. Trimming took 3 bases from V and 2 from J, leaving 14 bases between them. CDR1 is GTSNPN, CDR2 SVGIG, per germline (reference sequence). The CDR3 bases are TGTGCCTGGAGCCGGGACTCTTTCACCTACGAGCAGTACTTC. Translating gives CAWSRDSFTYEQYF.

This chain joins TRBV6-2 or TRBV6-3 and TRBJ2-7, with 12 bases that match TRBD2. Germline loops: CDR1 MNHEY, CDR2 SVGEGT. The CDR3 spans 17 residues. Trimming at V came to 0 bases and at J to 0 bases, leaving 3 bases not matched to a gene. The chain's CDR3 is CASSYSRLAGASYEQYF. The CDR3 nucleotides are TGTGCCAGCAGTTACTCTCGACTAGCGGGAGCCTCCTACGAGCAGTACTTC.

The sample holds many counts of this clonotype. The V call is TRBV4-3, the J call TRBJ1-3; D is ambiguous. From germline, CDR1 is LGHNA and CDR2 YSLEER. The CDR3 loop spans 13 amino acids. V was cut by 2 bases and J by 2 bases, with 4 bases left in between. The CDR3 region is CASSQLTGNTIYF. CDR3 DNA sequence: TGCGCCAGCAGCCAACTTACTGGAAACACCATATATTTT.